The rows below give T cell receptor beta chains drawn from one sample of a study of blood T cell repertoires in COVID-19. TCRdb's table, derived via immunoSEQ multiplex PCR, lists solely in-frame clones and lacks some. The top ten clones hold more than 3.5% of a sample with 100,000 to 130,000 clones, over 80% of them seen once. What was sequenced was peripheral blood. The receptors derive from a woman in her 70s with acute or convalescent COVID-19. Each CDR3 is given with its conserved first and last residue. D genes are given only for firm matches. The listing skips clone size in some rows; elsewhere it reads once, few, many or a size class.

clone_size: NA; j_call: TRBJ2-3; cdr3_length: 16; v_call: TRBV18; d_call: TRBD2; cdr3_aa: CASSPPAGGRPDTQYF; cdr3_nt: TGTGCCAGCTCACCACCGGCGGGAGGTAGGCCAGATACGCAGTATTTT
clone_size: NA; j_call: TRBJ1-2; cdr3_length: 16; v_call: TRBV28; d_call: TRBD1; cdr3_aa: CASSPGWDRRTSGYTF; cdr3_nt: TGTGCCAGCAGCCCTGGGTGGGACAGGAGGACCTCTGGCTACACCTTC
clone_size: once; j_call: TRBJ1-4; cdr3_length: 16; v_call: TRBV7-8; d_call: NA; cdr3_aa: CASSHLPVGGGEKLFF; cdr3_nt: TGTGCCAGCAGCCACCTCCCAGTGGGCGGAGGGGAAAAACTGTTTTTT
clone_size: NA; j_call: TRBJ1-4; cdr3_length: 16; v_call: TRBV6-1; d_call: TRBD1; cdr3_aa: CASSEASQGQKEKLFF; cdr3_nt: TGTGCCAGCAGTGAAGCTTCGCAGGGACAGAAGGAAAAACTGTTTTTT
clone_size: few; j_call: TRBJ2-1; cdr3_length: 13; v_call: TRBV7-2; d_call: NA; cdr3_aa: CASSLSSYNEQFF; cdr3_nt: TGTGCCAGCAGCCTAAGCTCCTACAATGAGCAGTTCTTC
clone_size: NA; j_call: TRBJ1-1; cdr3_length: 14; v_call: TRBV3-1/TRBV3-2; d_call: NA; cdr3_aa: CASSQDQGTTEAFF; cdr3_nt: TGTGCCAGCAGCCAAGATCAGGGTACCACTGAAGCTTTCTTT
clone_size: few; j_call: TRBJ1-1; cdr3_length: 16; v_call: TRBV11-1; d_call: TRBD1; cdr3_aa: CASSLPGGGGNTEAFF; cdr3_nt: TGTGCCAGCAGCTTACCAGGGGGAGGAGGTAACACTGAAGCTTTCTTT
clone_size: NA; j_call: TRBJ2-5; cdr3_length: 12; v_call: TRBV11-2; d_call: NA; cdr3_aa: CASSLDRETQYF; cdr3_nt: TGTGCCAGCAGCTTAGATCGGGAGACCCAGTACTTC
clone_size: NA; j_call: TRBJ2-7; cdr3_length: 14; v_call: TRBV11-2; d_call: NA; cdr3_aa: CASSLENRRGEQYF; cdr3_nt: TGTGCCAGCAGCTTAGAGAACAGAAGGGGGGAGCAGTACTTC
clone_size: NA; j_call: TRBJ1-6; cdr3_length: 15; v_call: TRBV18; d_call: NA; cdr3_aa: CASSSQTEGNSPLHF; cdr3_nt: TGTGCCAGCTCTTCTCAGACAGAAGGAAATTCACCCCTCCACTTT
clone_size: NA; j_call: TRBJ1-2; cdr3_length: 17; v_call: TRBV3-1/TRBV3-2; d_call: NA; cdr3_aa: CASSQDLGNVAGYGYTF; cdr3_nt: TGTGCCAGCAGCCAAGATCTTGGAAACGTGGCGGGGTATGGCTACACCTTC
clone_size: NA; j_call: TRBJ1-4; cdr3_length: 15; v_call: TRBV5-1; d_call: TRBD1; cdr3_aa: CASSWATGTNEKLFF; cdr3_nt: TGCGCCAGCAGCTGGGCGACAGGGACTAATGAAAAACTGTTTTTT
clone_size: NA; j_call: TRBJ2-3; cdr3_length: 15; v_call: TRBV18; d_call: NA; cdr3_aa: CASSLGAGRTDTQYF; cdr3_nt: TGTGCCAGCTCACTTGGGGCAGGGAGGACAGATACGCAGTATTTT
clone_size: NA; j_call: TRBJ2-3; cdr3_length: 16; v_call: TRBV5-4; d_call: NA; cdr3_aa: CASSLGNRVQTDTQYF; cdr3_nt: TGTGCCAGCAGTTTGGGGAACAGGGTTCAGACAGATACGCAGTATTTT
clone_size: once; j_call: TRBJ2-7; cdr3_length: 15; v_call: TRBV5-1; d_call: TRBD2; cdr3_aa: CASSENSGTSYEQYF; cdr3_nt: TGCGCCAGCAGCGAAAATAGCGGGACTTCCTACGAGCAGTACTTC
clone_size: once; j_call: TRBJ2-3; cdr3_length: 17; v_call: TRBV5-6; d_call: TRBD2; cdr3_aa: CASSLLGTSGRTDTQYF; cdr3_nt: TGTGCCAGCAGCTTGCTTGGGACTAGCGGGAGAACAGATACGCAGTATTTT
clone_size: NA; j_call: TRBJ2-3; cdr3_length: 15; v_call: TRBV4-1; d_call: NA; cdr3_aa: CASSRAEVHTDTQYF; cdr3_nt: TGCGCCAGCAGCCGAGCGGAGGTCCACACAGATACGCAGTATTTT
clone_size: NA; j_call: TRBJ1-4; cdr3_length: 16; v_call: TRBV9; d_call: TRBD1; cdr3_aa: CASSTLPTGGSEKLFF; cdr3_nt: TGTGCCAGCAGCACACTCCCGACAGGGGGTAGCGAAAAACTGTTTTTT
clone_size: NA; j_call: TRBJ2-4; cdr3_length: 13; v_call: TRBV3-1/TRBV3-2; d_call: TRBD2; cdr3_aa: CASSQSTSGRAYF; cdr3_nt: TGTGCCAGCAGCCAATCCACTAGCGGGAGGGCATACTTC
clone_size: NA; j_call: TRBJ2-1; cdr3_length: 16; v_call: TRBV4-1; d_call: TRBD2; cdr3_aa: CASSQQTSGGINEQFF; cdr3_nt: TGCGCCAGCAGCCAACAGACTAGCGGAGGTATCAATGAGCAGTTCTTC
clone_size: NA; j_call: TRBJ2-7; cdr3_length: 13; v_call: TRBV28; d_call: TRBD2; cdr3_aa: CASNWGLGYEQYF; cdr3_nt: TGTGCCAGCAATTGGGGACTAGGGTACGAGCAGTACTTC
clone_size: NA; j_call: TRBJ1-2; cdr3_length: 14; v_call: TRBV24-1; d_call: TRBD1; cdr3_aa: CATSDTWTGYGYTF; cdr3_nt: TGTGCCACCAGTGATACGTGGACAGGGTATGGCTACACCTTC
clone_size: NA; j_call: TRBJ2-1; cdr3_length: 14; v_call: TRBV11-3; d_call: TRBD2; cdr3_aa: CASSRSAGGGEQFF; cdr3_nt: TGTGCCAGCAGCCGTTCTGCGGGGGGCGGTGAGCAGTTCTTC
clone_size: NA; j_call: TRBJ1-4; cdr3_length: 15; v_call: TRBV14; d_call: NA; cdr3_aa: CASSQESAANEKLFF; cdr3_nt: TGTGCCAGCAGCCAAGAATCGGCGGCCAATGAAAAACTGTTTTTT
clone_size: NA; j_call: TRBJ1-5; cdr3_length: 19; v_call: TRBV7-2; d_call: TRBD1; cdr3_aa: CASSLGGVTGPYSNQPQHF; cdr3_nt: TGTGCCAGCAGCTTAGGGGGGGTGACAGGGCCGTATAGCAATCAGCCCCAGCATTTT
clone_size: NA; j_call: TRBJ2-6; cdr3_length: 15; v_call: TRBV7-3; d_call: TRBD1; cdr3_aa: CASSSTGIGANVLTF; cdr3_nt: TGTGCCAGCAGCTCGACAGGGATCGGGGCCAACGTCCTGACTTTC
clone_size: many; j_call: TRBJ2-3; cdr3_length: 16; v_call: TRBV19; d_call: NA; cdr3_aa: CASSIVHRGSTDTQYF; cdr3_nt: TGTGCCAGTAGTATAGTGCATCGGGGGAGCACAGATACGCAGTATTTT
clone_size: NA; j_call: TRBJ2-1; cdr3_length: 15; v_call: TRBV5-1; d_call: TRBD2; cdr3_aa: CASSGRSGVTNEQFF; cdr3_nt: TGCGCCAGCAGCGGGAGGAGCGGGGTTACGAATGAGCAGTTCTTC
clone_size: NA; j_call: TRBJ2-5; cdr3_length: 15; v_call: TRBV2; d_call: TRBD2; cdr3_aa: CASNRLAGGQETQYF; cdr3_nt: TGTGCCAGTAACCGACTAGCGGGAGGCCAAGAGACCCAGTACTTC
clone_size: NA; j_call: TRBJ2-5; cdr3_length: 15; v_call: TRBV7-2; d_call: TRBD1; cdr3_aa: CASSLLGQGQETQYF; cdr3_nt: TGTGCCAGCAGCTTACTGGGACAGGGGCAAGAGACCCAGTACTTC
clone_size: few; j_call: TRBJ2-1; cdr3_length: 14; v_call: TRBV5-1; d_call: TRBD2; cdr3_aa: CASRQGLPYNEQFF; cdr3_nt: TGCGCCAGCAGGCAGGGACTACCATACAATGAGCAGTTCTTC
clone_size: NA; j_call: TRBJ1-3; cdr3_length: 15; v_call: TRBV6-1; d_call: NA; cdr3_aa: CASSERGNSGNTIYF; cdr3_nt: TGTGCCAGCAGTGAAAGGGGCAACTCTGGAAACACCATATATTTT
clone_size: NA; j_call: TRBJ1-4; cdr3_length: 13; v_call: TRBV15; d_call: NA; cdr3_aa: CATSVGTGEKLFF; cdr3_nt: TGTGCCACCAGCGTCGGTACGGGGGAAAAACTGTTTTTT
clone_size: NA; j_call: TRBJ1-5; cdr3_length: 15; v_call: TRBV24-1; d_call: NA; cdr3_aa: CATLNAEWGNQPQHF; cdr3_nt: TGTGCCACCTTAAACGCGGAATGGGGCAATCAGCCCCAGCATTTT
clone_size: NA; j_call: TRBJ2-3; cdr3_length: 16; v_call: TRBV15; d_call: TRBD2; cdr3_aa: CATSRGGAGGADTQYF; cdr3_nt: TGTGCCACCAGCAGAGGGGGAGCGGGGGGTGCAGATACGCAGTATTTT
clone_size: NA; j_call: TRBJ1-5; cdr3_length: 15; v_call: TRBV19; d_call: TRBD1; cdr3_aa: CASSIWGQSNQPQHF; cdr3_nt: TGTGCCAGTAGTATCTGGGGACAGTCCAATCAGCCCCAGCATTTT
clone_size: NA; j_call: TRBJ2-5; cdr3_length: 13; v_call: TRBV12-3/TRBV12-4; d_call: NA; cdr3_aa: CASSFAQPETQYF; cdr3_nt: TGTGCCAGCAGTTTCGCACAGCCAGAGACCCAGTACTTC
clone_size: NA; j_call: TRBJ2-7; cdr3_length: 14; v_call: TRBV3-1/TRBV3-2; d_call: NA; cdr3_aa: CASSQRDNSYEQYF; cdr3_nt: TGTGCCAGCAGCCAACGGGACAATTCCTACGAGCAGTACTTC
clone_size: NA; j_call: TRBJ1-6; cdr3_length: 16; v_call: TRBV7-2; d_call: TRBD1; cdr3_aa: CASSFDRALYNSPLHF; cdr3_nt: TGTGCCAGCAGCTTCGACAGGGCCCTCTATAATTCACCCCTCCACTTT
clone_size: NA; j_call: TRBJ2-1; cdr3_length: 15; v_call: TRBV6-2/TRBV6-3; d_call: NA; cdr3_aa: CASSYPKVGVGEQFF; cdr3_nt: TGTGCCAGCAGTTACCCGAAGGTCGGAGTCGGAGAGCAGTTCTTC
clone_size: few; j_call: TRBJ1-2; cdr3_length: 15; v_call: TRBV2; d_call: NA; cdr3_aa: CASRATDRANYGYTF; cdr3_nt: TGTGCCAGCAGGGCGACAGACCGAGCTAACTATGGCTACACCTTC
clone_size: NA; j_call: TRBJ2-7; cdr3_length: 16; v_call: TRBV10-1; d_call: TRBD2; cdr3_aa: CASSPGGIAGHYEQYF; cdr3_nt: TGCGCCAGCAGCCCCGGGGGAATAGCGGGGCACTACGAGCAGTACTTC
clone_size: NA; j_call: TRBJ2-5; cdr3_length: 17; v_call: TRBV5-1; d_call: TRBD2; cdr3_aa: CASSLGLAGGPRETQYF; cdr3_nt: TGCGCCAGCAGCTTGGGACTAGCGGGGGGGCCAAGAGAGACCCAGTACTTC
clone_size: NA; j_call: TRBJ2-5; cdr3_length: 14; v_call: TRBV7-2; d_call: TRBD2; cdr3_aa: CASSQGLAVETQYF; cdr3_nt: TGTGCCAGCAGCCAGGGACTAGCGGTGGAGACCCAGTACTTC
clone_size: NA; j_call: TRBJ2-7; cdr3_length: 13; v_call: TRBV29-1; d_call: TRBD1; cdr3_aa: CSVAGQGAYEQYF; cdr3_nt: TGCAGCGTAGCGGGACAGGGGGCCTACGAGCAGTACTTC
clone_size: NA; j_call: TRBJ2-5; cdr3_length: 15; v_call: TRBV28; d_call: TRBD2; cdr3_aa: CASSSLAGGLETQYF; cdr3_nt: TGTGCCAGCAGCTCCTTAGCGGGGGGGCTTGAGACCCAGTACTTC
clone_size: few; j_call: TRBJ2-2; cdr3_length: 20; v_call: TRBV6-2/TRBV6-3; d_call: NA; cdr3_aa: CASSFGLGLFGEENTGELFF; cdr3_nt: TGTGCCAGCAGTTTTGGCCTGGGTCTCTTCGGGGAGGAGAACACCGGGGAGCTGTTTTTT
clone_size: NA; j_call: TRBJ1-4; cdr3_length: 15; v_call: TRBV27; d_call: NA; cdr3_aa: CASSQRTGFNEKLFF; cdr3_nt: TGTGCCAGCAGTCAAAGAACAGGTTTTAATGAAAAACTGTTTTTT
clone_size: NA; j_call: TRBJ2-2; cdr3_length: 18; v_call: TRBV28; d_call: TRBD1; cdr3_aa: CASSLSGTGGAYGGELFF; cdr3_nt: TGTGCCAGCAGTTTATCCGGGACAGGGGGCGCTTATGGCGGGGAGCTGTTTTTT
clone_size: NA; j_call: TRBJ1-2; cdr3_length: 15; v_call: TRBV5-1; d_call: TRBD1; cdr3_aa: CASSLEGTGGGGYTF; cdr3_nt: TGCGCCAGCAGCTTGGAGGGGACAGGGGGAGGAGGCTACACCTTC
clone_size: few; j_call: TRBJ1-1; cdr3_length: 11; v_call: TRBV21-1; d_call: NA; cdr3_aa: CASDQRAEAFF; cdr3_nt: TGTGCCAGCGACCAGAGGGCTGAAGCTTTCTTT
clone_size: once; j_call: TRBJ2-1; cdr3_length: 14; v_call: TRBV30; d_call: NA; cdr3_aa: CAWSDQRVLNEQFF; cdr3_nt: TGTGCCTGGTCGGACCAGCGGGTCCTAAATGAGCAGTTCTTC
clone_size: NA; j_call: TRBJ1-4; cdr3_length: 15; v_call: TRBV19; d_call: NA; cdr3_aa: CASSARTVGDEKLFF; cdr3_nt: TGTGCCAGTAGTGCACGGACAGTGGGGGATGAAAAACTGTTTTTT
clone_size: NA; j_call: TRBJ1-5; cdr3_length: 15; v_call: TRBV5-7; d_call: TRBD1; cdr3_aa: CASSLVDRGFQPQHF; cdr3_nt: TGTGCCAGCAGCTTGGTGGACAGGGGATTCCAGCCCCAGCATTTT
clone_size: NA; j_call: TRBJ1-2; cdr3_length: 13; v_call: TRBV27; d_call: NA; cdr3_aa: CASKMQGPYGYTF; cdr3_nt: TGTGCCAGCAAGATGCAGGGTCCCTATGGCTACACCTTC
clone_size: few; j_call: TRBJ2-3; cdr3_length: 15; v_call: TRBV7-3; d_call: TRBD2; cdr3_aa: CASSKVAGGQSTQYF; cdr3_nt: TGTGCCAGCAGCAAAGTAGCGGGGGGCCAGAGCACGCAGTATTTT
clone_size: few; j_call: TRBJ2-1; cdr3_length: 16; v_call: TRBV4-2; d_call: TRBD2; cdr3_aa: CASSQLAGATYNEQFF; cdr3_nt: TGTGCCAGCAGCCAACTAGCGGGGGCCACCTACAATGAGCAGTTCTTC
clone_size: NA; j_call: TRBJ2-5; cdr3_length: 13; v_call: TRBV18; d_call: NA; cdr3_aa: CASSPLDEETQYF; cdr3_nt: TGTGCCAGCTCACCACTCGATGAGGAGACCCAGTACTTC
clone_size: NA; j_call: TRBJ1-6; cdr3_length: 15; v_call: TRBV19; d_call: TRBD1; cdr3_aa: CASTPGTANNSPLHF; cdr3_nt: TGTGCCAGTACCCCTGGGACAGCTAATAATTCACCCCTCCACTTT
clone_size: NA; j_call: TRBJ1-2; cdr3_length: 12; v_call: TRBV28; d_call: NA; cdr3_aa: CASRPGGRAYTF; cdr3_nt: TGTGCCAGCAGACCCGGGGGTAGGGCCTACACCTTC